The T cell receptor beta chain described here comes from a study of CD8 T cells in Susac syndrome. CDR3 size: 11 residues. Germline V CDR1 and CDR2: SEHNR, FQNEAQ (reference sequence). With 5 bases removed from V and 6 bases from J, the gap between germline ends came to 8 bases. The study used treatment-naive patients who had stable or active relapsing-remitting disease as multiple sclerosis controls. Negative isolation was used for CD8+ and CD4+ T cells, and FACS enrichment was applied to TEMRA cells. When the RNA was reverse transcribed, random hexamers were used with an input of about 0.5 to 1 ug. It was immunoSEQ multiplex PCR that amplified TCR beta CDR3 across 54 Vbeta and 13 Jbeta. TCRdb re-called the immunoSEQ multiplex PCR reads through MiXCR, storing one row per CDR3 protein. The sample lists about 130,000 distinct CDR3 sequences, 75% to 90% seen once, with 0.5% to 0.65% in the top ten.

This rearrangement joins TRBV7-9 to TRBJ2-7; D not certain. The source of this sequence is a human donor with multiple sclerosis. The specimen sequenced was CD8+ T cells from PBMCs. The CDR3: CASSPPGEQYF. The CDR3 DNA is TGTGCCAGCAGCCCACCCGGCGAGCAGTACTTC.